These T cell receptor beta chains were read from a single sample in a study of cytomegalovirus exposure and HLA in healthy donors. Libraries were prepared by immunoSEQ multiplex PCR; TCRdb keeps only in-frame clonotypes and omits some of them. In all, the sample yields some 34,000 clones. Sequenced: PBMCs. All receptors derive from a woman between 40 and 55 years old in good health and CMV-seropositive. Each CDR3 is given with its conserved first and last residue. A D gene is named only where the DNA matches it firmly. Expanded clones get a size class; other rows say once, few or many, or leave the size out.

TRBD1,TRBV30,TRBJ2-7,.,CAWSGDRGIGYEQYF,TGTGCCTGGAGTGGGGACAGGGGAATTGGCTACGAGCAGTACTTC
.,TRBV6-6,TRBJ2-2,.,CASSSPPGEELFF,TGTGCCAGCAGTTCACCCCCCGGGGAGGAGCTGTTTTTT
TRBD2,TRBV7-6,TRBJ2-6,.,CASRPGLAVSGANVLTF,TGTGCCAGCCGTCCGGGACTAGCCGTCTCTGGGGCCAACGTCCTGACTTTC
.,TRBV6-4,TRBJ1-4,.,CASSTETGANEKLFF,TGTGCCAGCAGTACGGAGACCGGGGCTAATGAAAAACTGTTTTTT
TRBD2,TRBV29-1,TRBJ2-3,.,CSVGVSGRADTQYF,TGCAGCGTTGGGGTTAGCGGGAGGGCAGATACGCAGTATTTT
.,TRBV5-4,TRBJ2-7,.,CASSLGGGVYEQYF,TGTGCCAGCAGCCTAGGCGGGGGCGTCTACGAGCAGTACTTC
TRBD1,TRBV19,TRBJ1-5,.,CASSIIQGGNQPQHF,TGTGCCAGTAGTATTATACAGGGGGGCAATCAGCCCCAGCATTTT
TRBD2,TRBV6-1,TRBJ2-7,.,CASSSSGRAYEQYF,TGTGCCAGCAGCTCTAGCGGGAGGGCCTACGAGCAGTACTTC
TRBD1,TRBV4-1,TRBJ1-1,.,CASSQEVQGANTEAFF,TGCGCCAGCAGCCAAGAGGTGCAGGGGGCTAACACTGAAGCTTTCTTT
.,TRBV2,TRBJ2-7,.,CASRGRYEQYF,TGTGCCAGCAGGGGCCGGTACGAGCAGTACTTC
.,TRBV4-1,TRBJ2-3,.,CASSRQDRTDTQYF,TGCGCCAGCAGCCGCCAGGATAGGACAGATACGCAGTATTTT
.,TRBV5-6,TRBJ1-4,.,CASSLHTGNNEKLFF,TGTGCCAGCAGCTTACATACAGGCAATAATGAAAAACTGTTTTTT
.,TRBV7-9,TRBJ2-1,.,CASSGLNNEQFF,TGTGCCAGCAGCGGACTGAACAATGAGCAGTTCTTC
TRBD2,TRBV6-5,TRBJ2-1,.,CASSYIQRGYNEQFF,TGTGCCAGCAGTTACATCCAGCGGGGCTACAATGAGCAGTTCTTC
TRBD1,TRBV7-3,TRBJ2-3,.,CASSPRHGTVTDTQYF,TGTGCCAGCAGCCCCCGACACGGGACAGTCACAGATACGCAGTATTTT
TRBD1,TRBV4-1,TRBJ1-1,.,CASSQGPRGTEAFF,TGCGCCAGCAGCCAAGGACCCAGGGGGACTGAAGCTTTCTTT
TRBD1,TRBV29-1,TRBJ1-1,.,CRAGTVEAFF,TGCAGAGCCGGGACAGTGGAAGCTTTCTTT
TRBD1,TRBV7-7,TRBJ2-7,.,CASSLRGQGFDEQYF,TGTGCTAGCAGCTTAAGAGGACAGGGGTTCGACGAGCAGTACTTC
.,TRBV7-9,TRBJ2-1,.,CASIPGGGRGYEQFF,TGTGCCAGCATTCCAGGGGGCGGGAGAGGGTATGAGCAGTTCTTC
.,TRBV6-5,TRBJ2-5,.,CASSYGSGTQYF,TGTGCCAGCAGTTACGGTTCGGGGACCCAGTACTTC
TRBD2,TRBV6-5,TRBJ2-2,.,CASKPGLARTGELFF,TGTGCCAGCAAGCCGGGACTAGCGAGGACCGGGGAGCTGTTTTTT
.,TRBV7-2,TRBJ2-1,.,CASSLAASALYEQFF,TGTGCCAGCAGCTTAGCGGCTAGCGCGCTTTATGAGCAGTTCTTC
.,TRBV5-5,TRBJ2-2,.,CASSSPESTGELFF,TGTGCCAGCAGCTCCCCCGAGAGCACCGGGGAGCTGTTTTTT
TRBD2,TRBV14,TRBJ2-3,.,CANSSGSTDTQYF,TGTGCCAATTCTAGCGGGAGTACAGATACGCAGTATTTT
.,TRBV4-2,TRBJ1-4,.,CASSQDPLGGGKLNEKLFF,TGTGCCAGCAGCCAAGATCCCCTAGGCGGAGGGAAGCTTAATGAAAAACTGTTTTTT
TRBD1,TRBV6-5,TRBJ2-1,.,CASRADRGLHLF,TGTGCCAGCAGAGCCGACAGGGGGCTACACCTCTTC
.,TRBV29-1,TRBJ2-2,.,CSVERTSRGELFF,TGCAGCGTCGAACGTACTTCTCGGGGGGAGCTGTTTTTT
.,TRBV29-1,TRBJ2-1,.,CSVGLVANEQFF,TGCAGCGTTGGGCTAGTGGCCAATGAGCAGTTCTTC
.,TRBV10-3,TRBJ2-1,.,CAISESGEQFF,TGTGCCATCAGTGAGTCTGGCGAGCAGTTCTTC
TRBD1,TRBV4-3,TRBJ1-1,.,CASSRWTGGNSEAFF,TGCGCCAGCAGCCGATGGACAGGGGGCAATAGTGAAGCTTTCTTT
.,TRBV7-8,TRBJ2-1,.,CASSSTDNEQFF,TGTGCCAGCAGCTCCACGGACAATGAGCAGTTCTTC
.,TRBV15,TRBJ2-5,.,CATSRDRQQETQYF,TGTGCCACCAGCAGAGATCGACAGCAAGAGACCCAGTACTTC
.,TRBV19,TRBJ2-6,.,CASSIERSGANVLTF,TGTGCCAGTAGTATAGAGAGGTCTGGGGCCAACGTCCTGACTTTC
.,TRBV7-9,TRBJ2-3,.,CASSPGAVTDTQYF,TGTGCCAGCAGCCCAGGGGCAGTCACGGATACGCAGTATTTT
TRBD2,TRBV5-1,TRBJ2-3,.,CASRLGLAGDTQYF,TGCGCCAGCAGACTAGGACTAGCGGGAGATACGCAGTATTTT
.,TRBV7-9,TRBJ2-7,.,CASSLAGGPYEQYF,TGTGCCAGCAGCTTAGCGGGAGGCCCCTACGAGCAGTACTTC
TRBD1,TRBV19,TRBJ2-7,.,CASKDRDPSAYEQYF,TGTGCCAGTAAGGACAGGGACCCGTCGGCCTACGAGCAGTACTTC
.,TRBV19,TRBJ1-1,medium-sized,CASGQPNTEAFF,TGTGCCAGTGGACAACCGAACACTGAAGCTTTCTTT
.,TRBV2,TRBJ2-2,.,CASQRGSLAGELFF,TGTGCCAGCCAACGGGGGAGCCTAGCCGGGGAGCTGTTTTTT
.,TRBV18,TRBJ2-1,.,CASSPQSGVGEQFF,TGTGCCAGCTCACCCCAATCGGGAGTAGGAGAGCAGTTCTTC
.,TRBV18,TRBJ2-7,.,CASSPSGQIYEQYF,TGTGCCAGCTCACCAAGCGGACAGATCTACGAGCAGTACTTC
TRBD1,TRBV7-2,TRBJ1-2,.,CASSPGTAPNYGYTF,TGTGCCAGCAGCCCAGGGACAGCCCCCAACTATGGCTACACCTTC
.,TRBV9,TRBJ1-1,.,CASSVGVGWNTEAFF,TGTGCCAGCAGCGTAGGGGTCGGGTGGAACACTGAAGCTTTCTTT
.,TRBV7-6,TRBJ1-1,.,CASSLRGPNTEAFF,TGTGCCAGCAGCTTAAGGGGCCCGAACACTGAAGCTTTCTTT